This entry lists 31 T cell receptor beta chains sequenced from one sample in a study of cytomegalovirus exposure and HLA in healthy donors. Researchers ran the PCR with 60 Vbeta and 13 Jbeta primers. Produced via immunoSEQ multiplex PCR; TCRdb's table is partial and in-frame only. Among about 76,000 clones listed, about 81% were seen once. Specimen: PBMCs. These receptors were obtained from a woman between 35 and 50 years old in good health and CMV-seropositive.

The chain uses TRBV7-8 and TRBJ2-3, with unresolved D. CDR1 SGHVS and CDR2 FQNEAQ come from the germline V gene. With 5 bases removed from V and 1 base from J, the gap between germline ends came to 10 bases. The CDR3 consists of 14 residues. The CDR3 coding sequence is TGTGCCAGCAGCGCCCGTCAGGGCACAGATACGCAGTATTTT. Its translation is CASSARQGTDTQYF.

The chain links TRBV23-1 to TRBJ2-5; D gene unclear. TRBV23-1 is assigned to the ORF class and has an uncertain function. V dropped 1 base and J dropped 6 bases, with 12 bases sitting between them. This CDR3 contains 14 residues. The CDR3 is CASSQFGSAKTQYF. DNA for the CDR3: TGCGCCAGCAGTCAATTCGGGTCAGCGAAGACCCAGTACTTC.

The chain uses TRBV5-5 and TRBJ1-4, with 8 bases that match TRBD1. CDR1 SGHKS and CDR2 YYEKEE come from the germline V gene (reference sequence). The CDR3 contains 15 residues. Losses at the gene ends were 2 bases for V and 2 bases for J; bases not matched to a gene: 2. In nucleotides, the CDR3 is TGTGCCAGCAGCTTCCGGGACAGGACTAATGAAAAACTGTTTTTT. Translated: CASSFRDRTNEKLFF.

The chain uses TRBV6-1 and TRBJ1-1; D may be TRBD1 (5 bases). Trimming took off 5 bases at V and 4 bases at J, with 17 bases between the two ends. The CDR3 runs 15 residues. Germline V gene sequence: CDR1 MNHNS, CDR2 SASEGT. CDR3 sequence (DNA): TGTGCCAGCAGTCCCCCAGGGATAGAGGCCACTGAAGCTTTCTTT. Its protein product is CASSPPGIEATEAFF.

The gene calls are TRBV28 and TRBJ1-1, with D possibly matching TRBD1 (5 bases). The germline V and J ends were trimmed by 5 bases and 0 bases, with 16 bases remaining between them. Germline CDR1 and CDR2: MDHEN and SYDVKM. CDR3 length: 16 amino acids. CDR3 DNA: TGTGCCAGCAGTCGTAGACAGCCACCCTTGAACACTGAAGCTTTCTTT. The encoded protein is CASSRRQPPLNTEAFF. Drawing the rest from reference TRBV28 and TRBJ1-1, the complete variable domain is DVKVTQSSRYLVKRTGEKVFLECVQDMDHENMFWYRQDPGLGLRLIYFSYDVKMKEKGDIPEGYSVSREKKERFSLILESASTNQTSMYLCASSRRQPPLNTEAFFGQGTRLTVV.

The J gene is TRBJ1-1, the V gene TRBV21-1. TRBV21-1 is labeled a pseudogene. This CDR3 spans 17 amino acids. CDR3 DNA: TGTGCCAGCAGCAAAGTAGGTAAGAACGGAGTGAACACTGAAGCTTTCTTT. It yields the protein CASSKVGKNGVNTEAFF.

This chain connects TRBV7-9 to TRBJ1-6; TRBD1 agrees at 9 bases. This CDR3 has 15 amino acids. J gave up 8 bases and V 2 bases, and 4 bases lay outside the gene matches. Germline CDR1 reads SEHNR; CDR2 reads FQNEAQ (reference sequence). This chain's CDR3 is CASSLSGTGYSPLHF. The CDR3 nucleotides are TGTGCCAGCAGCTTAAGCGGGACAGGGTATTCACCCCTCCACTTT.

The chain links TRBV28 to TRBJ2-4; no clear D. The germline gives CDR1 MDHEN, CDR2 SYDVKM. The CDR3 totals 12 residues. V was cut by 6 bases and J by 0 bases, with 3 bases left in between. The CDR3 spells CASSLAKNIQYF. In DNA form, the CDR3 reads TGTGCCAGCAGCCTAGCCAAAAACATTCAGTACTTC.

This chain uses TRBV25-1 with TRBJ1-6; 7 nucleotides align to TRBD1. V dropped 6 bases and J dropped 9; count of bases not matched to a gene: 8. This CDR3 region has 14 residues. CDR1 is MGHDK, CDR2 SYGVNS, per germline. In DNA, the CDR3 is TGTGCCAGCAGCCAAACAGGGGACGGTTCACCCCTCCACTTT. Its protein product is CASSQTGDGSPLHF. The full variable domain, in which reference TRBV25-1 and TRBJ1-6 provide the parts outside the CDR3, is EADIYQTPRYLVIGTGKKITLECSQTMGHDKMYWYQQDPGMELHLIHYSYGVNSTEKGDLSSESTVSRIRTEHFPLTLESARPSHTSQYLCASSQTGDGSPLHFGNGTRLTVT.

The chain has TRBV11-1 and TRBJ2-5; 7 positions match TRBD2. This CDR3 region has 16 residues. V was pared by 4 bases and J by 2 bases, with 10 bases of the junction left unmatched. The germline CDR1 and CDR2 sequences are SGHAT and FQDESV (reference sequence). The CDR3 region has the DNA TGTGCCAGCAGCTCTAAGTCACGGACTAGGCAAGAGACCCAGTACTTC. Protein product: CASSSKSRTRQETQYF.

A word on this clone: Mismatch with germline at one junction end may stem from a read error. V and J are TRBV2 and TRBJ2-5; TRBD2 aligns across 8 bases. The J call may be wrong; the DNA end is better matched by TRBJ2-7. There are 16 residues in the CDR3. Germline V gene data show CDR1 as SNHLY and CDR2 as FYNNEI. CDR3 sequence (DNA): TGTGCCAGCAGAGCCGCGGGGGGCCCGGTATCCTTCGAGCAGTACTTC. Its protein product is CASRAAGGPVSFEQYF.

The rearrangement uses TRBV15 and TRBJ2-2; TRBD2 matches 11 bases. Per germline, CDR1 LNHNV and CDR2 YYDKDF (reference sequence). Unmatched junction bases numbered 6, after V lost 4 bases and J lost 5 bases. The CDR3 runs 16 residues. The CDR3 here is CATSKLAGGHTGELFF. DNA of the CDR3: TGTGCCACCAGCAAATTAGCGGGGGGGCATACCGGGGAGCTGTTTTTT.

The chain uses TRBV5-1 and TRBJ1-5; maybe TRBD1 (6 bases). V was pared by 0 bases and J by 2 bases, with 12 bases between. Germline-derived CDR1 and CDR2 are SGHRS and YFSETQ. CDR3 size: 16 residues. The CDR3 loop reads CASSLDGRGGNQPQHF. The CDR3 nucleotides are TGCGCCAGCAGCTTGGACGGGAGGGGGGGCAATCAGCCCCAGCATTTT.

The chain recombines TRBV18 with TRBJ1-2; D perhaps matches TRBD1 (5 bases). CDR1 and CDR2 (germline): KGHSH, LQKENI. This CDR3 has 15 amino acids. V lost 6 bases and J lost 8, with 22 bases in between. DNA of the CDR3: TGTGCCAGCTCCCCCGGGACGGGGGAAAATAAGGGCTACACCTTC. Translated, it gives CASSPGTGENKGYTF. The full variable domain, completed using reference TRBV18 and TRBJ1-2, is NAGVMQNPRHLVRRRGQEARLRCSPMKGHSHVYWYRQLPEEGLKFMVYLQKENIIDESGMPKERFSAEFPKEGPSILRIQQVVRGDSAAYFCASSPGTGENKGYTFGSGTRLTVV.

V usage is TRBV19 and J usage is TRBJ1-3, with a weak D call TRBD1 (5 bases). The V gene lost 7 bases and the J gene lost 1 base, with 11 bases spanning the gap. From germline, CDR1 is LNHDA and CDR2 SQIVND (reference sequence). CDR3 length: 14 amino acids. DNA for the CDR3: TGTGCCAGTAACTCAGGGAGGTCTGGAAACACCATATATTTT. Translation gives CASNSGRSGNTIYF. The variable domain in full, with the rest retrieved from reference TRBV19 and TRBJ1-3, is DGGITQSPKYLFRKEGQNVTLSCEQNLNHDAMYWYRQDPGQGLRLIYYSQIVNDFQKGDIAEGYSVSREKKESFPLTVTSAQKNPTAFYLCASNSGRSGNTIYFGEGSWLTVV.

V and J are TRBV7-6 and TRBJ1-5; tentative D call: TRBD1 (6 bases). The CDR3 is made up of 16 amino acids. Trimming left V 5 bases short and J 7 bases short, with 21 bases between. Looked up from germline, CDR1 is SGHVS and CDR2 is FNYEAQ. The CDR3 DNA is TGTGCCAGCAGCCCCCGGGGGGCTGAGGCCGGACAGCCCCAGCATTTT. Translated: CASSPRGAEAGQPQHF.

This chain joins TRBV13 and TRBJ2-1; D is uncertain. Trimming left V 4 bases short and J 1 base short, with 5 bases between. CDR3 length: 13 amino acids. CDR1 and CDR2 from the germline V gene are PRHDT and FYEKMQ (reference sequence). This CDR3 is CASSSRSYNEQFF. The CDR3, as DNA: TGTGCCAGCAGCTCGCGGTCCTACAATGAGCAGTTCTTC.

The rearrangement uses TRBV5-8 and TRBJ1-1; no clear D. This CDR3 is built from 16 residues. CDR1 and CDR2 from the germline V gene are SGHTS and YDEGEE. V gave up 4 bases and J gave up 4 bases, with 20 bases separating them. CDR3: CASSLQVGVLGTEAFF. CDR3 bases: TGTGCCAGCAGCCTCCAGGTCGGGGTTCTAGGCACTGAAGCTTTCTTT.

The chain recombines TRBV28 with TRBJ1-5; no reliable D call. CDR1 MDHEN and CDR2 SYDVKM come from the germline V gene. V shed 4 bases and J shed 4 bases, with 14 bases lying between them. The CDR3 is 15 residues long. CDR3: CASSYSRSVNQPQHF. The CDR3 bases are TGTGCCAGCAGTTACTCGCGATCGGTGAATCAGCCCCAGCATTTT.

In its sample, this clone was seen many times. V gene TRBV28 combines with J gene TRBJ1-4, with 10 bases aligning to TRBD1. The CDR3 spans 14 residues. Losses at the gene ends were 10 bases for V and 6 bases for J; bases not matched to a gene: 8. CDR1 is MDHEN and CDR2 is SYDVKM in the germline V gene. The CDR3 region is CAIEMGQGYEKLFF. The CDR3 DNA follows: TGTGCCATCGAGATGGGACAGGGGTATGAAAAACTGTTTTTT.

V is TRBV19 and J is TRBJ1-2; unclear D gene. This CDR3 has 12 residues. From germline, CDR1 is LNHDA and CDR2 SQIVND (reference sequence). V lost 5 bases to trimming and J lost 2 bases, with 6 bases between them. The CDR3 region is CASSLYNYGYTF. CDR3 in DNA: TGTGCCAGTAGTCTATACAACTATGGCTACACCTTC.

V gene TRBV7-9 combines with J gene TRBJ2-2, with a possible D match to TRBD2 (6 bases). The ends were cut back, 3 bases at V and 6 bases at J, with 20 bases in the middle. This CDR3 has 17 residues. Per germline, CDR1 SEHNR and CDR2 FQNEAQ (reference sequence). CDR3 in amino acids: CASSFLKSLWRAGELFF. The CDR3 nucleotides are TGTGCCAGCAGCTTCCTTAAAAGTTTGTGGAGGGCCGGGGAGCTGTTTTTT.

There are a few counts of this clone. Other DNA sequences of this sample code for an identical CDR3. The chain uses TRBV19 and TRBJ2-5; 7 nucleotides align to TRBD2. Germline assignment: CDR1 LNHDA and CDR2 SQIVND (reference sequence). V shed 6 bases, J shed 5 bases, and the junction held 3 bases outside the gene matches. The CDR3 spans 12 residues. The CDR3 loop is CASRQAGETQYF. Here the CDR3 DNA reads TGTGCCAGTAGACAAGCGGGGGAGACCCAGTACTTC.

This chain uses TRBV4-3 with TRBJ2-7; D call uncertain. V was pared by 1 base and J by 0 bases, with 10 bases between. The germline V gene encodes CDR1 LGHNA and CDR2 YSLEER. The CDR3 runs 15 residues. CDR3 nucleotides: TGCGCCAGCAGCCAAGTGTTCGGGTTCTCCTACGAGCAGTACTTC. Translating it yields CASSQVFGFSYEQYF.

The chain combines TRBV6-1 with TRBJ1-2, with TRBD1 matching 9 bases. V trimming: 4 bases; J trimming: 7 bases; junction bases outside the gene matches: 7. Per germline, CDR1 MNHNS and CDR2 SASEGT. This CDR3 is built from 14 residues. The CDR3 is CASSVGTGRGGYTF. The CDR3 coding sequence is TGTGCCAGCAGTGTAGGGACAGGGAGGGGTGGCTACACCTTC.

V usage is TRBV27 and J usage is TRBJ2-5; 8 nucleotides line up with TRBD1. Germline V gene sequence: CDR1 MNHEY, CDR2 SMNVEV (reference sequence). This CDR3 contains 13 residues. With V trimmed by 5 bases and J by 6 bases, 5 bases remained unmatched. The CDR3 loop reads CASSGDRMKTQYF. CDR3 in DNA: TGTGCCAGCAGTGGGGACAGGATGAAGACCCAGTACTTC.

In this sample, this clone turned up a few times. V is TRBV19 and J is TRBJ1-5; a weak D match, TRBD1 (5 bases). The CDR3 loop spans 14 amino acids. Germline CDR1 reads LNHDA; CDR2 reads SQIVND (reference sequence). The ends were cut back, 3 bases at V and 7 bases at J, with 13 bases in the middle. CDR3 region: CASSIWGGAQPQHF. CDR3 bases: TGTGCCAGTAGTATCTGGGGGGGTGCCCAGCCCCAGCATTTT.

The chain links TRBV2 to TRBJ2-1; 8 bases are shared with TRBD2. Trimming took 10 bases from V and 3 from J; bases not matched to a gene: 11. The CDR3 is 15 residues long. Germline CDR1 reads SNHLY; CDR2 reads FYNNEI. The CDR3 protein is CATLMAGGHYNEQFF. The CDR3 DNA sequence: TGTGCCACCCTTATGGCGGGGGGACACTACAATGAGCAGTTCTTC.

The J gene is TRBJ1-2, the V gene TRBV2; 11 bases fit TRBD1. The CDR3 totals 13 residues. Unmatched junction bases numbered 6, after V lost 8 bases and J lost 7 bases. Germline lookup yields CDR1 SNHLY and CDR2 FYNNEI. The CDR3 here is CASGGQGVLGYTF. CDR3 bases: TGTGCCAGCGGGGGACAGGGGGTTCTTGGCTACACCTTC.

This chain connects TRBV5-1 to TRBJ2-1; D is uncertain. The germline V and J ends were trimmed by 0 bases and 4 bases, with 11 bases remaining between them. The CDR3 runs 15 residues. CDR1 is SGHRS, CDR2 YFSETQ, per germline. The chain's CDR3 is CASSLARSWYNEQFF. The CDR3 nucleotides read TGCGCCAGCAGCTTGGCGCGGTCTTGGTACAATGAGCAGTTCTTC.

The chain employs TRBV29-1 and TRBJ2-3; TRBD2 aligns across 12 bases. There are 14 residues in the CDR3. Germline trimming cut 3 bases from V and 7 bases from J; bases unmatched to any gene: 5. CDR1 SQVTM and CDR2 ANQGSEA come from the germline V gene. For the CDR3, the DNA is TGCAGCGTTGATCAACTAGCGGGGGGAAATACGCAGTATTTT. Its translation is CSVDQLAGGNTQYF.